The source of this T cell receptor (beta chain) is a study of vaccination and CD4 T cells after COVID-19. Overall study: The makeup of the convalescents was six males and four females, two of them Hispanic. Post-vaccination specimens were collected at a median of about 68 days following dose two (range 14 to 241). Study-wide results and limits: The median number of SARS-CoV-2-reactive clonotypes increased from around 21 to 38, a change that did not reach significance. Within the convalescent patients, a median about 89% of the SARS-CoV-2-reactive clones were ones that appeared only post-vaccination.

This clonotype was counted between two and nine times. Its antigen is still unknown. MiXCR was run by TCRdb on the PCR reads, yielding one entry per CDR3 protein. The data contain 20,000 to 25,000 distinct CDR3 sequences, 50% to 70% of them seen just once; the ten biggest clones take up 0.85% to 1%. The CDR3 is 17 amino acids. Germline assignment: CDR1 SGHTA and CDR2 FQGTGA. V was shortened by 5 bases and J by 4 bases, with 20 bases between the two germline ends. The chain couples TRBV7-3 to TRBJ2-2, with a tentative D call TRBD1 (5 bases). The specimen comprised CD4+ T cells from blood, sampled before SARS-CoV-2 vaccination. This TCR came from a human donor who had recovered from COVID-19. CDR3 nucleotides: TGTGCCAGCAGCCCAAATCAGCCAGGGCTTGGCACCGGGGAGCTGTTTTTT. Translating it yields CASSPNQPGLGTGELFF.